This T cell receptor (beta chain) was identified in a study of shared clonotypes between healthy human individuals. Study conclusions and caveats: Non-shared clonotypes had lower generation probabilities than those shared by all four donors. Large sequencing depth failed to make sorted-subset sequencing complete, rarefaction showed.

Trimming took off 0 bases at V and 1 base at J, with 10 bases between the two ends. The CDR3 has 15 amino acids. Germline lookup yields CDR1 LNHNV and CDR2 YYDKDF (reference sequence). Assay: immunoSEQ multiplex PCR; the TCRdb copy retains only in-frame clones and omits some. The top ten clones hold 0.1% to 0.15% of a sample with about 2 million clones, roughly 94% of them seen once. In its sample, this clone was seen many times. Its target is unknown. Donors comprised healthy HIV-negative adults lacking recent acute infections or vaccinations. This sequence originates from a man aged 18 to 30 in good health. The sequenced sample was naive CD4+ T cells sorted from blood. Specified subset: CD45RA+ positively selected. The chain is built from TRBV15 and TRBJ2-7; D gene ambiguous. This CDR3 is CATSRDRSLSYEQYF. In DNA, the CDR3 is TGTGCCACCAGCAGAGATAGGTCATTGTCCTACGAGCAGTACTTC.